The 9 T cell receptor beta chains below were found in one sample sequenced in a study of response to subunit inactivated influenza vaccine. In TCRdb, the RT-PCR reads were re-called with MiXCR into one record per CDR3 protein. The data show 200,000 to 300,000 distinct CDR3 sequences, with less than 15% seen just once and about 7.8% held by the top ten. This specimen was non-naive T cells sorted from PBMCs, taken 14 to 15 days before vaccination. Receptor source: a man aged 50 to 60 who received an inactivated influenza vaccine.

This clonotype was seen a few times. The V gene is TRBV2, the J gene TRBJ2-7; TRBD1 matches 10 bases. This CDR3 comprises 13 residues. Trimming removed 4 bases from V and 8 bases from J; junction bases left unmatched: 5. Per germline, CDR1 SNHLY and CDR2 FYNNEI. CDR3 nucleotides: TGTGCCAGCAGTGTGGACAGGGGGTACAAGCAGTACTTC. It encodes CASSVDRGYKQYF.

The CDR3 is CASSSRDGSGEQYF. The CDR3 nucleotides read TGTGCCAGCAGCTCCAGGGATGGATCTGGGGAGCAGTACTTC. This chain uses TRBV7-6 with TRBJ2-7, with D possibly matching TRBD1 (5 bases). Trimming removed 4 bases from V and 7 bases from J, with 17 bases in between. The germline gives CDR1 SGHVS, CDR2 FNYEAQ. This CDR3 contains 14 residues. Combining the CDR3 with reference TRBV7-6 and TRBJ2-7 gives the whole variable domain GAGVSQSPRYKVTKRGQDVALRCDPISGHVSLYWYRQALGQGPEFLTYFNYEAQQDKSGLPNDRFSAERPEGSISTLTIQRTEQRDSAMYRCASSSRDGSGEQYFGPGTRLTVT.

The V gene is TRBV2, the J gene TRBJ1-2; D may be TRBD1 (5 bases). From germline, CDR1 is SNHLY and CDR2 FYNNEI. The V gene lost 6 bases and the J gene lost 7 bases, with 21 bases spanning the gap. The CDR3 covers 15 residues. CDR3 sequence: CASRPTRQGPTGYTF. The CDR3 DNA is TGTGCCAGCAGACCCACCCGCCAGGGACCCACTGGCTACACCTTC.

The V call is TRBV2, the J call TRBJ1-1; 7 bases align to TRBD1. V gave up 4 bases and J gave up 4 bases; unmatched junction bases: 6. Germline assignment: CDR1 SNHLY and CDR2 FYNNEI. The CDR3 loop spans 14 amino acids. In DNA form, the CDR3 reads TGTGCCAGCAGTGCAGAACAGGGGATCACTGAAGCTTTCTTT. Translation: CASSAEQGITEAFF.

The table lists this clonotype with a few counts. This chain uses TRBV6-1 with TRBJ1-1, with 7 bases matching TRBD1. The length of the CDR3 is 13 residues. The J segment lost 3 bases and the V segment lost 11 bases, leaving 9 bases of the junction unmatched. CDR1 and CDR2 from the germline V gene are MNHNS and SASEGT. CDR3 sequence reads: CASRGRLDTEAFF. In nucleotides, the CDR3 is TGTGCCTCCAGGGGGAGGTTGGACACTGAAGCTTTCTTT.

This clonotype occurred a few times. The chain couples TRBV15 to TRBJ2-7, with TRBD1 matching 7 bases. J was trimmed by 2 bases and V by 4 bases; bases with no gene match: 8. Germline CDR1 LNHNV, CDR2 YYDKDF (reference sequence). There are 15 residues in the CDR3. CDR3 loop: CATSIDRQGPYEQYF. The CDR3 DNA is TGTGCCACCAGCATCGACCGACAGGGCCCCTACGAGCAGTACTTC.

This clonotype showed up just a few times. The CDR3 region is CSAKIGLAGRSYEQYF. For the CDR3, the DNA is TGCAGTGCTAAGATTGGACTAGCTGGTCGCTCCTACGAGCAGTACTTC. The chain carries TRBV20-1 and TRBJ2-7, with 8 nucleotides matching TRBD2. J was trimmed by 0 bases and V by 4 bases; bases with no gene match: 11. The CDR3 runs 16 residues. From germline, CDR1 is DFQATT and CDR2 SNEGSKA (reference sequence).

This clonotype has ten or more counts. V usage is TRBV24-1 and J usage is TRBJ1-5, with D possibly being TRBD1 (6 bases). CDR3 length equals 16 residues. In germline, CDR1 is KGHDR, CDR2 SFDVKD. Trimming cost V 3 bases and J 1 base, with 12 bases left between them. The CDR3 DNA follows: TGTGCCACCAGTGATGGAAGGGGGACCAGCAATCAGCCCCAGCATTTT. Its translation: CATSDGRGTSNQPQHF.

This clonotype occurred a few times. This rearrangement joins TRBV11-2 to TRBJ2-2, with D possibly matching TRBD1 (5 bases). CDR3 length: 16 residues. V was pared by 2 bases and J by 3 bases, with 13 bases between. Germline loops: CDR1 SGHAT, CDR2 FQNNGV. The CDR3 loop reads CASSLLRQGYTGELFF. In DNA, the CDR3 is TGTGCCAGCAGCTTACTCCGGCAGGGCTACACCGGGGAGCTGTTTTTT.